Following are 23 T cell receptor beta chains from one sample sequenced in a study of OX40 agonist ivuxolimab in advanced cancers. Sequencing used immunoSEQ multiplex PCR; TCRdb keeps in-frame clones, though not all of them. The sample lists around 66,000 clones; just over 90% were seen once. This specimen was CD4+ or CD8+ T cells sorted from blood, taken in a trial of the OX40 agonist ivuxolimab. These receptors all stem from an adult with an advanced solid tumor such as melanoma, head and neck, liver or kidney cancer.

This chain joins TRBV29-1 and TRBJ1-1; 11 bases fit TRBD1. Unmatched junction bases numbered 5, after V lost 4 bases and J lost 4 bases. Germline loops: CDR1 SQVTM, CDR2 ANQGSEA. This CDR3 contains 14 residues. CDR3 amino acids: CSVAFGTGGTEAFF. CDR3 sequence (DNA): TGCAGCGTTGCTTTTGGGACAGGGGGCACTGAAGCTTTCTTT. Supplemented by reference TRBV29-1 and TRBJ1-1, the full variable domain reads SAVISQKPSRDICQRGTSLTIQCQVDSQVTMMFWYRQQPGQSLTLIATANQGSEATYESGFVIDKFPISRPNLTFSTLTVSNMSPEDSSIYLCSVAFGTGGTEAFFGQGTRLTVV.

The V call is TRBV30, the J call TRBJ2-7; D may correspond to TRBD1 or TRBD2 (6 bases each). This CDR3 region has 12 residues. The germline V gene encodes CDR1 GTSNPN and CDR2 SVGIG (reference sequence). Trimming shortened V by 7 bases and J by 7 bases, and 17 bases separated the two germline ends. Here the CDR3 reads CAYSPGAREQYF. The CDR3 nucleotides read TGTGCCTACTCACCGGGGGCGAGGGAGCAGTACTTC.

This clone was observed a few times. The chain couples TRBV5-1 to TRBJ1-5, with D unresolved. This CDR3 has 15 residues. CDR1 and CDR2 from the germline V gene are SGHRS and YFSETQ. V lost 4 bases and J lost 4, with 15 bases in between. As DNA, the CDR3 is TGCGCCAGCAGCCCCGGGAATTTGGAAAATCAGCCCCAGCATTTT. This translates into CASSPGNLENQPQHF.

This clone is a singleton in its sample. V gene TRBV7-3 combines with J gene TRBJ2-1; D unclear. Deletions cut 2 bases from V and 0 bases from J, with 8 bases between. Looked up from germline, CDR1 is SGHTA and CDR2 is FQGTGA. This CDR3 is 15 amino acids long. The CDR3 coding sequence is TGTGCCAGCAGCTTACAGGACCGCTCCTACAATGAGCAGTTCTTC. This translates into CASSLQDRSYNEQFF.

V gene TRBV9 combines with J gene TRBJ1-1; D may be TRBD1 (5 bases). CDR1 and CDR2 (germline): SGDLS, YYNGEE. The CDR3 runs to 16 residues. V was cut by 0 bases and J by 5 bases, with 17 bases left in between. The CDR3, as DNA: TGTGCCAGCAGCGTAGGAAGGGGCGGCCGCCCGACTGAAGCTTTCTTT. It specifies CASSVGRGGRPTEAFF.

The chain has TRBV27 and TRBJ2-1, with 10 bases lining up with TRBD2. With V trimmed by 0 bases and J by 4 bases, 0 bases remained unmatched. The CDR3 is 15 residues long. Germline lookup yields CDR1 MNHEY and CDR2 SMNVEV (reference sequence). For the CDR3, the DNA is TGTGCCAGCAGTTTATCTAGCGGGGGGTACAATGAGCAGTTCTTC. Translating it yields CASSLSSGGYNEQFF.

V usage is TRBV21-1 and J usage is TRBJ2-2; the DNA was not compared with TRBD1, the D call given in the table. TRBV21-1 is annotated as a pseudogene. The CDR3 is 15 residues long. CDR3 nucleotides: TGTGCCAGCAGCCAGGACAGGGTGAACACCGGGGAGCTGTTTTTT. It translates to CASSQDRVNTGELFF.

Written as DNA, the CDR3 is TGCGCCAGCAGCCAAGTCGGAACAGATACGCAGTATTTT. Amino acids: CASSQVGTDTQYF. This chain uses TRBV4-1 with TRBJ2-3; no definite D call. V shed 1 base and J shed 3 bases, with 5 bases lying between them. Germline V gives CDR1 MGHRA, CDR2 YSYEKL. This CDR3 spans 13 amino acids.

The chain combines TRBV9 with TRBJ2-7; 8 nucleotides agree with TRBD1. CDR1 is SGDLS and CDR2 is YYNGEE in the germline V gene. The CDR3 is made up of 15 amino acids. After removal of 3 bases from V and 3 bases from J, the junction contained 8 bases not matched to a gene. The CDR3 protein is CASSGPGQANYEQYF. Written as DNA, the CDR3 is TGTGCCAGCAGCGGGCCGGGACAGGCGAACTACGAGCAGTACTTC.

The gene calls are TRBV9 and TRBJ1-3, with D unclear. Germline CDR1 and CDR2: SGDLS and YYNGEE. V gave up 0 bases and J gave up 8 bases, with 12 bases separating them. CDR3 size: 14 residues. CDR3 coding DNA: TGTGCCAGCAGCGTAGGACGAATCTGGGACACCATATATTTT. It is translated as CASSVGRIWDTIYF.

The V gene is TRBV6-6, the J gene TRBJ2-5, with 8 bases aligning to TRBD2. The V gene's germline CDR1 is MNHNY and CDR2 SVGAGI (reference sequence). The CDR3 is made up of 13 amino acids. The V segment lost 8 bases and the J segment 3 bases; nucleotides outside the gene matches: 5. Here the CDR3 reads CASREAGEETQYF. The CDR3 nucleotides are TGTGCCAGCCGCGAAGCGGGGGAAGAGACCCAGTACTTC.

This clone was detected once. The gene calls are TRBV6-5 and TRBJ1-1, with TRBD1 identical over 10 bases. The CDR3 consists of 14 residues. Germline V lookup: CDR1 MNHEY, CDR2 SVGAGI. V lost 7 bases to trimming and J lost 3 bases; unmatched junction nucleotides: 5. The CDR3 DNA reads as TGTGCCAGCACCCAAGACAGGGGGCACACTGAAGCTTTCTTT. Translating it yields CASTQDRGHTEAFF.

V is TRBV7-6 and J is TRBJ2-2; TRBD2 agrees at 9 bases. CDR3 length equals 16 residues. V lost 1 base to trimming and J lost 6 bases; unmatched junction nucleotides: 6. Per germline, CDR1 SGHVS and CDR2 FNYEAQ. CDR3 sequence (DNA): TGTGCCAGCAGCTTAGTTAGCGGGGGAAGGTCCGGGGAGCTGTTTTTT. Encoded protein: CASSLVSGGRSGELFF.

This clone has more than one count but fewer than ten. The rearrangement links TRBV5-6 to TRBJ2-1; D may be TRBD1 or TRBD2 (6 bases each). V was shortened by 2 bases and J by 7 bases, with 10 bases between the two germline ends. Germline-derived CDR1 and CDR2 are SGHDT and YYEEEE. There are 13 residues in the CDR3. The CDR3 DNA sequence: TGTGCCAGCAGCTTAGGGGGGCGGAATGAGCAGTTCTTC. This translates into CASSLGGRNEQFF.

The rearrangement joins TRBV9 to TRBJ2-1; D possibly uses TRBD1 or TRBD2 (6 bases each). Trimming left V 6 bases short and J 0 bases short, with 16 bases between. CDR3 size: 16 residues. Germline CDR1 is SGDLS and CDR2 is YYNGEE. CDR3 DNA sequence: TGTGCCAGCACCAAAGAGGGGGGAAGCTCCTACAATGAGCAGTTCTTC. Its translation is CASTKEGGSSYNEQFF. Full variable domain (missing parts from reference TRBV9 and TRBJ2-1): DSGVTQTPKHLITATGQRVTLRCSPRSGDLSVYWYQQSLDQGLQFLIQYYNGEERAKGNILERFSAQQFPDLHSELNLSSLELGDSALYFCASTKEGGSSYNEQFFGPGTRLTVL.

In this sample, this clone turned up once. This chain links TRBV27 with TRBJ2-7; tentatively, D is TRBD1 (5 bases). Germline V CDR1 and CDR2: MNHEY, SMNVEV (reference sequence). V lost 0 bases, J lost 4 bases, and 10 bases lay in between. There are 14 residues in the CDR3. Written as DNA, the CDR3 is TGTGCCAGCAGTTTATCCTTACAGGAATACGAGCAGTACTTC. Translating it yields CASSLSLQEYEQYF.

This clone was picked up one time. V gene TRBV28 combines with J gene TRBJ2-7; 9 nucleotides line up with TRBD1. After removal of 6 bases from V and 3 bases from J, the junction contained 6 bases not matched to a gene. Germline V CDR1 and CDR2: MDHEN, SYDVKM. This CDR3 has 14 amino acids. The CDR3 DNA reads as TGTGCCAGCAGCCCACAGGGGGCAAACTACGAGCAGTACTTC. This gives the protein CASSPQGANYEQYF. Full variable domain (remainder filled in from reference TRBV28 and TRBJ2-7): DVKVTQSSRYLVKRTGEKVFLECVQDMDHENMFWYRQDPGLGLRLIYFSYDVKMKEKGDIPEGYSVSREKKERFSLILESASTNQTSMYLCASSPQGANYEQYFGPGTRLTVT.

The genes are TRBV27 and TRBJ1-5; D is ambiguous. Trimming cost V 1 base and J 0 bases, with 7 bases left between them. Per the germline V gene, CDR1 is MNHEY and CDR2 is SMNVEV (reference sequence). This CDR3 has 15 residues. CDR3 DNA sequence: TGTGCCAGCAGTTTATTCGGCCGTAGCAATCAGCCCCAGCATTTT. This codes for CASSLFGRSNQPQHF.

This sequence joins TRBV28 and TRBJ1-1, with 12 positions matching TRBD1. This CDR3 region has 17 residues. The V and J ends lost 4 bases and 1 base, in that order; junction bases with no gene match: 7. Germline V gene sequence: CDR1 MDHEN, CDR2 SYDVKM. The CDR3 bases are TGTGCCAGCAGTTCCGGGACAGGGGGCCGTTGGAACACTGAAGCTTTCTTT. Its protein product is CASSSGTGGRWNTEAFF.

The chain uses TRBV29-1 and TRBJ2-7, with TRBD1 identical over 8 bases. The CDR3 runs to 14 residues. CDR1 is SQVTM and CDR2 is ANQGSEA in the germline V gene. V lost 0 bases to trimming and J lost 2 bases; unmatched junction nucleotides: 3. CDR3 DNA: TGCAGCGTTGAAGATCCAGGGGGCACCTACGAGCAGTACTTC. As protein: CSVEDPGGTYEQYF.

CDR3 nucleotide sequence: TGTGCCAGCAGCTTAGTTGAGGAAGGCTACACCTTC. Its translation: CASSLVEEGYTF. The chain couples TRBV7-9 to TRBJ1-2; D call uncertain. This CDR3 comprises 12 residues. Germline-derived CDR1 and CDR2 are SEHNR and FQNEAQ (reference sequence). V was shortened by 1 base and J by 8 bases, with 8 bases between the two germline ends.

The V gene is TRBV6-5, the J gene TRBJ1-1, with a tentative D call TRBD1 (6 bases). Germline assignment: CDR1 MNHEY and CDR2 SVGAGI. This CDR3 contains 14 residues. Trimming removed 6 bases from V and 5 bases from J, with 16 bases in between. The CDR3 bases are TGTGCCAGCAGCTCCTCAGGGGAGTCGACTGAAGCTTTCTTT. Translation: CASSSSGESTEAFF.

The chain couples TRBV14 to TRBJ2-7; 11 bases agree with TRBD2. CDR3 length: 17 residues. Germline V gene sequence: CDR1 SGHDN, CDR2 FVKESK. The ends lost 0 bases at V and 3 bases at J; junction bases unmatched: 7. The CDR3 sequence is CASSQDTRLAGSYEQYF. The CDR3 bases are TGTGCCAGCAGCCAAGATACAAGACTAGCGGGGAGCTACGAGCAGTACTTC.